This T cell receptor (beta chain) was observed in a study of blood T cell repertoires in COVID-19. Here immunoSEQ multiplex PCR was the method, and the copy in TCRdb shows in-frame clones only, minus some. This sample has about 170,000 clones, with roughly 90% found just once. The V gene's germline CDR1 is MNHEY and CDR2 SMNVEV (reference sequence). Trimming at V came to 6 bases and at J to 6 bases, leaving 6 bases not matched to a gene. The CDR3 sequence is 13 residues long. Allocation to cohorts depended on clinical history reported by the participants. Material: PBMCs or T cells enriched from blood (not recorded which). The clonotype originates from a woman aged 18-29 years who had recovered from COVID-19. The chain combines TRBV27 with TRBJ2-7, with 9 bases lining up with TRBD2. The CDR3 DNA sequence: TGTGCCAGCAGAGGGAGCGGGAGGTCCGAGCAGTACTTC. This sequence encodes CASRGSGRSEQYF.